This TCR beta chain was recovered during a study of blood T cell repertoires in COVID-19. For the study at large: Both acute and convalescent COVID-19 samples were obtained from the United States, Italy and Spain. PBMCs, B-cell-depleted T cells, or T cells provided the cDNA or gDNA that made up the material.

Germline V gene lookup returns CDR1 SNHLY and CDR2 FYNNEI. This CDR3 is built from 14 residues. The V and J ends lost 5 bases and 5 bases respectively, with 13 bases between them. Original processing notes: The assay estimated nucleated cells by amplifying reference gene primers. Generated by immunoSEQ multiplex PCR, the TCRdb table keeps only in-frame clones and is missing some. That table furnishes V, J and clone size, whereas the DNA furnished D and trimming. The sample consists of roughly 150,000 clones, 70% to 90% of them appearing once. The receptor's source is a woman aged 50 to 65 with acute or convalescent COVID-19. Sequenced: peripheral blood. The chain uses TRBV2 and TRBJ1-5; no reliable D call. CDR3 in amino acids: CASSSLGQDQPQHF. In DNA, the CDR3 is TGTGCCAGCAGTTCCCTCGGCCAGGATCAGCCCCAGCATTTT.